This TCR beta chain was sequenced during a study of a mutant IDH1 vaccine in newly diagnosed glioma. In the study overall: The treated population exhibited a male proportion of about 60%, a female proportion of around 40%, and a mean age of roughly 41 years.

Sequencing was performed with immunoSEQ multiplex PCR; in TCRdb, only in-frame clones are kept and a portion is missing. This sample yields fewer than 40,000 clones, of which over 75% are seen a single time; about 20% belongs to the top ten. Overall study findings and caveats: Vaccine-induced responses were seen in roughly 93% of patients, spanning several MHC alleles.

With respect to this clone: Antigen specificity is unknown.

Time point given: baseline, week 1 (first vaccination visit). As to treatment: pre-vaccination baseline after standard-of-care therapy. Each tumor in the donors was a new WHO grade 3 or 4 astrocytoma, IDH1-mutant and ATRX-lost. Losses at the gene ends were 1 base for V and 4 bases for J; bases not matched to a gene: 0. The CDR3 has 14 residues. The germline gives CDR1 MNHNS, CDR2 SASEGT. The sequence was collected from a young man with glioma. V is TRBV6-1 and J is TRBJ2-4; 8 bases match TRBD1. Sequences were derived from PBMCs, sampled from a glioma patient treated with radiotherapy, temozolomide or both. CDR3 nucleotide sequence: TGTGCCAGCAGTGAAGGGACAGGGAAAAACATTCAGTACTTC. Translating it yields CASSEGTGKNIQYF.